This T cell receptor (beta chain) was profiled in a study of blood T cell repertoires in COVID-19. Data came from immunoSEQ multiplex PCR; TCRdb stores just in-frame clones and leaves some out. This sample has about 250,000 clones, with around nine tenths found just once. Germline CDR1 LGHDT, CDR2 YNNKEL (reference sequence). J lost 7 bases, V lost 4 bases, and 4 bases had no gene match. This CDR3 spans 14 amino acids. The V and J genes are TRBV3-1 (or the pseudogene TRBV3-2) and TRBJ1-6, with 7 bases aligning to TRBD1. Specimen: peripheral blood. This clonotype was obtained from a man under 40 with COVID-19, enrolled during active disease. The CDR3 loop reads CASSPGTANSPLHF. As DNA, the CDR3 is TGTGCCAGCAGCCCCGGGACAGCCAATTCACCCCTCCACTTT.